This section outlines one T cell receptor beta chain sequence together with its context. What it recognizes is unknown. Only in-frame clones appear in the TCRdb table, and some are missing; sequencing was by immunoSEQ multiplex PCR. The sample comprises more than 25,000 clones, approximately 80% of which are singletons, and roughly 18% rests with the top ten. The sample comes from a study of neoadjuvant nivolumab and ipilimumab in lung cancer. Study-wide findings and caveats: Pretherapy blood TCR richness correlated positively with resected tumor richness. Only two of four nivolumab-treated tumors gained richness and clonality by surgery.

V gave up 6 bases and J gave up 10 bases, with 10 bases separating them. The CDR3 loop spans 11 amino acids. CDR1 SGHNT and CDR2 YENEEA come from the germline V gene. This chain links TRBV11-3 with TRBJ2-1, with D unresolved. This sample comprised tumor tissue, obtained after neoadjuvant nivolumab, alone or with ipilimumab, at or shortly before surgery. This clonotype was obtained from an adult with non-small cell lung cancer. CDR3 amino acids: CASSSGNEQFF. The CDR3 coding sequence is TGTGCCAGCAGTTCGGGTAACGAGCAGTTCTTC. Using reference TRBV11-3 and TRBJ2-1 for the parts outside the CDR3, the full variable domain is EAGVVQSPRYKIIEKKQPVAFWCNPISGHNTLYWYLQNLGQGPELLIRYENEEAVDDSQLPKDRFSAERLKGVDSTLKIQPAELGDSAVYLCASSSGNEQFFGPGTRLTVL.